Listed below are T cell receptor beta chains from one sample, sequenced in a study of blood T cell repertoires in COVID-19. Measured with immunoSEQ multiplex PCR; TCRdb has only the in-frame clones, and not every one. Among approximately 460,000 clones listed, approximately 92% were seen once. Sample: peripheral blood. The receptors here all came from a man younger than 35 with COVID-19, enrolled during active disease. Both conserved end residues are part of each CDR3. The D gene is left open where the match is weak. Clone size, where shown, is once, few, many, or a class for clones that have expanded.

d_call	j_call	clone_size	v_call	cdr3_length	cdr3_nt	cdr3_aa
NA	TRBJ2-3	NA	TRBV28	13	TGTGCCAGCACTAAGATAGGGGCAGATACGCAGTATTTT	CASTKIGADTQYF
NA	TRBJ2-5	NA	TRBV4-1	13	TGCGCCAGCAGCCTAATCCGCGAGGAGACCCAGTACTTC	CASSLIREETQYF
TRBD2	TRBJ2-1	NA	TRBV29-1	13	TGCAGCGTTGACCGGGGGGGCCGGGGTGAGCAGTTCTTC	CSVDRGGRGEQFF
NA	TRBJ2-7	NA	TRBV28	15	TGTGCCAGCAGTTTGAACGTGGGGGCCTCCTACGAGCAGTACTTC	CASSLNVGASYEQYF
NA	TRBJ1-5	few	TRBV5-1	14	TGCGCCAGCAGCTTCTCCGGGGAGGAGCAGCCCCAGCATTTT	CASSFSGEEQPQHF
NA	TRBJ2-1	NA	TRBV10-3	17	TGTGCCATCAGTGCTCGGACAGCCCCGTCCGCCTACAATGAGCAGTTCTTC	CAISARTAPSAYNEQFF
NA	TRBJ2-2	NA	TRBV2	14	TGTGCCAGCGCGATGGACTTCCCCTCCGGGGAGCTGTTTTTT	CASAMDFPSGELFF
NA	TRBJ2-5	NA	TRBV7-8	12	TGTGCCAGCAGCTTAGTCGGGGAGACCCAGTACTTC	CASSLVGETQYF
TRBD2	TRBJ2-5	NA	TRBV2	13	TGTGCCAGCGATCCTAGCGGGGGAGAGACCCAGTACTTC	CASDPSGGETQYF
NA	TRBJ1-6	NA	TRBV19	14	TGTGCCAGTACACCGAGCTCCTATAATTCACCCCTCCACTTT	CASTPSSYNSPLHF
NA	TRBJ2-7	NA	TRBV12-5	17	TGTGCTAGTGGCCCCCCCGGACAGAGAGGGGGTTCCTACGAGCAGTACTTC	CASGPPGQRGGSYEQYF
NA	TRBJ1-2	once	TRBV5-1	14	TGCGCCAGCCAGGGGAAAGCCTCCAACTATGGCTACACCTTC	CASQGKASNYGYTF
NA	TRBJ1-2	NA	TRBV3-1/TRBV3-2	14	TGTGCCAGCAGCCACCGGGACACGGCCGGGGGCTACACCTTC	CASSHRDTAGGYTF
TRBD2	TRBJ2-5	NA	TRBV2	15	TGTGCCAGCAGACCCAGCGGGAGGGCCGAAGAGACCCAGTACTTC	CASRPSGRAEETQYF
TRBD2	TRBJ2-3	NA	TRBV10-2	13	TGCGCCAGCGGACTAGGGACCACAGATACGCAGTATTTT	CASGLGTTDTQYF
NA	TRBJ2-3	NA	TRBV13	14	TGTGCCAGCAGCCGGAGGACGAGCACAGATACGCAGTATTTT	CASSRRTSTDTQYF
NA	TRBJ2-5	once	TRBV3-1/TRBV3-2	13	TGTGCCAGCAGCCAATTACTTAAAGAGACCCAGTACTTC	CASSQLLKETQYF
NA	TRBJ2-2	NA	TRBV5-5	12	TGTGCCAGCAGCCTGCGCTCCGGGGAGCTGTTTTTT	CASSLRSGELFF
TRBD2	TRBJ2-5	NA	TRBV2	16	TGTGCCAGCAGTGAAAGACTAGCGGGATTCCAAGAGACCCAGTACTTC	CASSERLAGFQETQYF
NA	TRBJ1-3	NA	TRBV7-2	17	TGTGCCAGCAGACCCCCCTCAGGGGTTGGCTCTGGAAACACCATATATTTT	CASRPPSGVGSGNTIYF
TRBD2	TRBJ2-5	NA	TRBV14	17	TGTGCCAGCAGCCCAACTTCCACCGGGGGGGCTGGTGCGACCCAGTACTTC	CASSPTSTGGAGATQYF
TRBD1	TRBJ1-2	few	TRBV14	13	TGTGCCAGCAGCCAAGAAAGGGGGCGCAGCTACACCTTC	CASSQERGRSYTF
TRBD2	TRBJ2-5	NA	TRBV3-1/TRBV3-2	16	TGTGCCAGCAGCCCACGGGGGGGCGCGGGAAAAGAGACCCAGTACTTC	CASSPRGGAGKETQYF
TRBD2	TRBJ2-2	NA	TRBV24-1	13	TGTGCCACCGGGACTAGCGGCACCGGGGAGCTGTTTTTT	CATGTSGTGELFF
NA	TRBJ2-5	NA	TRBV7-2	14	TGTGCCAGCAGCTTAGAAGTAGTAGACGAGGCCCAGTACTTC	CASSLEVVDEAQYF
TRBD1	TRBJ1-1	NA	TRBV5-4	17	TGTGCCAGCAGCTCCTCCGGGACAGGGAGGGGAGTCACTGAAGCTTTCTTT	CASSSSGTGRGVTEAFF
TRBD1	TRBJ1-2	few	TRBV6-5	14	TGTGCCAGCAGTTCCGGGACAGGGTCCTATGGCTACACCTTC	CASSSGTGSYGYTF
TRBD2	TRBJ2-2	NA	TRBV2	14	TGTGCCAGCAGCAAGCGGGATAACACCGGGGAGCTGTTTTTT	CASSKRDNTGELFF
NA	TRBJ1-6	NA	TRBV2	14	TGTGCCAGCAGTGACAGCTCCTATAATTCACCCCTCCACTTT	CASSDSSYNSPLHF